The 28 T cell receptor beta chains reported below all come from one sample, sequenced in a study of cytomegalovirus exposure and HLA in healthy donors (dated by TCRdb to about 2017). Library method: the immunoSEQ multiplex PCR assay. A mixture of 60 forward primers for TCR Vbeta segments and 13 reverse primers for TCR Jbeta segments was used in the multiplex PCR. TCRdb carries this immuneACCESS record with in-frame sequences only. Its versions omit some clonotypes, under half of them owing to an unresolved V gene in the studies checked, with the rest unexplained. This sample's table has entries for fewer than 250,000 clones. The top ten clones comprise approximately 1% of the sample. Input material: PBMCs. The source of these receptors is a woman aged 25 to 39 in good health and CMV-seropositive.

The chain combines TRBV28 with TRBJ2-3; the match to TRBD2 covers 7 bases. CDR1 and CDR2 from the germline V gene are MDHEN and SYDVKM. This CDR3 contains 15 residues. Trimming at V came to 5 bases and at J to 1 base, leaving 6 bases not matched to a gene. CDR3 coding DNA: TGTGCCAGCAGTCCGGGGACTATCCGCACAGATACGCAGTATTTT. This translates into CASSPGTIRTDTQYF.

The chain joins TRBV5-1 to TRBJ2-1; 11 positions match TRBD2. Per germline, CDR1 SGHRS and CDR2 YFSETQ. With V trimmed by 0 bases and J by 10 bases, 3 bases remained unmatched. The CDR3 extends over 14 amino acids. The CDR3 DNA reads as TGCGCCAGCAGCTTGGTAGCGGGAGGGCGAGAGCAGTTCTTC. Its translation is CASSLVAGGREQFF.

The V call is TRBV2, the J call TRBJ2-5; possible D gene TRBD2, 5 bases. The germline V gene has CDR1 SNHLY and CDR2 FYNNEI. The CDR3 is 13 amino acids. The ends were cut back, 3 bases at V and 5 bases at J, with 10 bases in the middle. CDR3 sequence: CASSESGTETQYF. CDR3 coding DNA: TGTGCCAGCAGTGAGTCGGGAACGGAGACCCAGTACTTC.

The chain recombines TRBV29-1 with TRBJ2-2; unclear D gene. V was pared by 3 bases and J by 8 bases, with 4 bases between. Looked up from germline, CDR1 is SQVTM and CDR2 is ANQGSEA. The length of the CDR3 is 10 residues. The CDR3 sequence is CSVEEGELFF. CDR3 sequence (DNA): TGCAGCGTTGAGGAGGGGGAGCTGTTTTTT.

This chain connects TRBV7-8 to TRBJ2-1; D not resolved. Germline lookup yields CDR1 SGHVS and CDR2 FQNEAQ. This CDR3 is 11 amino acids long. V lost 2 bases and J lost 7, with 3 bases in between. Here the CDR3 DNA reads TGTGCCAGCAGCTTACCGAATGAGCAGTTCTTC. The encoded protein is CASSLPNEQFF.

The CDR3 DNA reads TGTGCCAGCAGTCCGGGGACAGGGAATCCTGGGGCCAACGTCCTGACTTTC. Protein sequence: CASSPGTGNPGANVLTF. V gene TRBV27 combines with J gene TRBJ2-6; TRBD1 matches 9 bases. The CDR3 has 17 amino acids. Trimming took 5 bases from V and 2 from J; bases not matched to a gene: 7. CDR1 is MNHEY and CDR2 is SMNVEV in the germline V gene (reference sequence).

The J gene is TRBJ2-7, the V gene TRBV18, with no clear D. Germline V gene sequence: CDR1 KGHSH, CDR2 LQKENI. Trimming left V 1 base short and J 7 bases short, with 11 bases between. The length of the CDR3 is 13 residues. The CDR3 sequence is CASSPRLSREQYF. As DNA, the CDR3 is TGTGCCAGCTCACCACGGCTATCTAGAGAGCAGTACTTC. The full variable domain, its missing parts supplied by reference TRBV18 and TRBJ2-7, is NAGVMQNPRHLVRRRGQEARLRCSPMKGHSHVYWYRQLPEEGLKFMVYLQKENIIDESGMPKERFSAEFPKEGPSILRIQQVVRGDSAAYFCASSPRLSREQYFGPGTRLTVT.

This sequence joins TRBV7-2 and TRBJ1-3, with TRBD1 as a possible D gene (5 bases). The CDR3 covers 15 residues. V gave up 4 bases and J gave up 1 base, with 11 bases separating them. Germline V gene sequence: CDR1 SGHTA, CDR2 FQGNSA. This chain's CDR3 is CASSSDGTSGNTIYF. In DNA form, the CDR3 reads TGTGCCAGCAGCTCCGACGGGACTTCTGGAAACACCATATATTTT.

The chain couples TRBV5-1 to TRBJ1-1, with TRBD1 identical over 8 bases. The ends lost 4 bases at V and 1 base at J; junction bases unmatched: 9. Germline V lookup: CDR1 SGHRS, CDR2 YFSETQ. CDR3 size: 16 residues. Here the CDR3 DNA reads TGCGCCAGCAGCCCCGGACAGGGAGGGCGGAACACTGAAGCTTTCTTT. Amino acid sequence: CASSPGQGGRNTEAFF.

The genes are TRBV7-2 and TRBJ1-2; TRBD1 might be the D (6 bases). Trimming left V 3 bases short and J 4 bases short, with 18 bases between. CDR1 and CDR2 from the germline V gene are SGHTA and FQGNSA. The CDR3 covers 16 residues. CDR3 residues: CASSFHGQTSLYGYTF. The CDR3 nucleotides read TGTGCCAGCAGCTTCCATGGACAGACTTCTCTCTATGGCTACACCTTC.

CDR3 bases: TGTGCCAGCAGTTACGGACAGTATAATTCACCCCTCCACTTT. It translates to CASSYGQYNSPLHF. The rearrangement links TRBV6-5 to TRBJ1-6; TRBD1 might be the D (6 bases). V dropped 2 bases and J dropped 4 bases, with 6 bases sitting between them. The CDR3 extends over 14 amino acids. Per the germline V gene, CDR1 is MNHEY and CDR2 is SVGAGI.

CDR3 bases: TGCGCCAGCAGCCAAGGTTCCGGCAATCAGCCCCAGCATTTT. Protein product: CASSQGSGNQPQHF. The rearrangement joins TRBV4-1 to TRBJ1-5, with D unresolved. CDR3 length: 14 amino acids. The germline V gene encodes CDR1 MGHRA and CDR2 YSYEKL. Trimming left V 1 base short and J 2 bases short, with 6 bases between.

V usage is TRBV9 and J usage is TRBJ1-1; 9 nucleotides match TRBD1. V gave up 4 bases and J gave up 3 bases; unmatched junction bases: 7. CDR1 and CDR2 (germline): SGDLS, YYNGEE. This CDR3 has 15 residues. CDR3 amino acids: CASSPGTGSDTEAFF. CDR3 coding DNA: TGTGCCAGCAGCCCGGGGACAGGGAGCGACACTGAAGCTTTCTTT. The complete variable domain, with remaining parts taken from reference TRBV9 and TRBJ1-1, reads DSGVTQTPKHLITATGQRVTLRCSPRSGDLSVYWYQQSLDQGLQFLIQYYNGEERAKGNILERFSAQQFPDLHSELNLSSLELGDSALYFCASSPGTGSDTEAFFGQGTRLTVV.

The chain recombines TRBV7-9 with TRBJ2-1; weak D call: TRBD2 (7 bases). CDR1 is SEHNR, CDR2 FQNEAQ, per germline (reference sequence). Trimming left V 11 bases short and J 7 bases short, with 24 bases between. The CDR3 totals 15 residues. Written as DNA, the CDR3 is TGTGCCCAAGCCCGGGGGGCAGGGCGTGTGAATGAGCAGTTCTTC. Protein: CAQARGAGRVNEQFF.

The rearrangement joins TRBV5-4 to TRBJ1-3, with 9 nucleotides matching TRBD1. The CDR3 loop spans 15 amino acids. The V segment lost 4 bases and the J segment 4 bases; nucleotides outside the gene matches: 6. Germline V gene sequence: CDR1 SGHNT, CDR2 YYREEE (reference sequence). In nucleotides, the CDR3 is TGTGCCAGCAGCACGACAGGGGGTGGGGGAAACACCATATATTTT. This gives the protein CASSTTGGGGNTIYF.

The chain employs TRBV6-5 and TRBJ2-1; possibly TRBD1 for D (6 bases). This CDR3 region has 15 residues. The ends were cut back, 2 bases at V and 0 bases at J, with 8 bases in the middle. The germline V gene has CDR1 MNHEY and CDR2 SVGAGI. The CDR3 coding sequence is TGTGCCAGCAGTTACGGACAGCGCTCCTACAATGAGCAGTTCTTC. This encodes CASSYGQRSYNEQFF.

The chain uses TRBV18 and TRBJ1-2; no definite D call. Trimming cost V 3 bases and J 2 bases, with 7 bases left between them. The germline gives CDR1 KGHSH, CDR2 LQKENI. The length of the CDR3 is 13 residues. In DNA, the CDR3 is TGTGCCAGCTCACCTCCCCTCAACTATGGCTACACCTTC. Encoded protein: CASSPPLNYGYTF.

The chain uses TRBV5-1 and TRBJ1-2; 9 nucleotides agree with TRBD1. Germline CDR1 reads SGHRS; CDR2 reads YFSETQ. The V and J ends lost 5 bases and 4 bases, in that order; junction bases with no gene match: 6. This CDR3 comprises 14 residues. CDR3 residues: CASRSGQGSYGYTF. CDR3 in DNA: TGCGCCAGCAGATCGGGACAGGGCTCCTATGGCTACACCTTC.

The chain employs TRBV11-2 and TRBJ2-1; TRBD2 is a possible D gene (5 bases). CDR1 and CDR2 from the germline V gene are SGHAT and FQNNGV. With 2 bases removed from V and 4 bases from J, the gap between germline ends came to 12 bases. The CDR3 covers 15 residues. The CDR3 sequence is CASSLRSGRYNEQFF. The CDR3 region has the DNA TGTGCCAGCAGCTTAAGGTCGGGAAGGTACAATGAGCAGTTCTTC.

V gene TRBV19 combines with J gene TRBJ1-4; D may be TRBD1 (6 bases). This CDR3 is 13 amino acids long. V dropped 11 bases and J dropped 7 bases, with 17 bases sitting between them. Germline V gene lookup returns CDR1 LNHDA and CDR2 SQIVND (reference sequence). CDR3 sequence (DNA): TGTGCCGCCAACTCCGGACAGACTGAAAAACTGTTTTTT. It codes for CAANSGQTEKLFF.

V is TRBV10-1 and J is TRBJ2-1; 9 positions match TRBD2. Germline CDR1 and CDR2: WNHNN and SYGVQD (reference sequence). The ends lost 6 bases at V and 9 bases at J; junction bases unmatched: 6. The CDR3 consists of 13 residues. The CDR3 DNA follows: TGCGCCAGCAGCCCTAGCGGGATTAGTGAGCAGTTCTTC. It encodes CASSPSGISEQFF.

The genes are TRBV19 and TRBJ2-1; TRBD1 matches at 8 bases. CDR1 is LNHDA and CDR2 is SQIVND in the germline V gene (reference sequence). The junction had 5 bases not matched to a gene; V was cut back by 7 bases and J by 9 bases. The CDR3 runs 12 residues. The CDR3 nucleotides are TGTGCCAGTAAGGACAGGGACGGTGAGCAGTTCTTC. It yields the protein CASKDRDGEQFF.

The chain recombines TRBV18 with TRBJ1-1; D gene unclear. Germline values: CDR1 KGHSH, CDR2 LQKENI. CDR3 length equals 12 residues. V lost 1 base, J lost 4 bases, and 4 bases lay in between. The CDR3 DNA follows: TGTGCCAGCTCACCACGGCCCACTGAAGCTTTCTTT. This encodes CASSPRPTEAFF.

The chain uses TRBV6-6 and TRBJ2-3, with 7 positions matching TRBD2. CDR1 is MNHNY and CDR2 is SVGAGI in the germline V gene (reference sequence). CDR3 length equals 16 residues. J was trimmed by 3 bases and V by 0 bases; bases with no gene match: 6. Written as DNA, the CDR3 is TGTGCCAGCAGTTACTCGATCAGCGGGATGACAGATACGCAGTATTTT. It is translated as CASSYSISGMTDTQYF.

The rearrangement uses TRBV19 and TRBJ2-7; 9 bases are shared with TRBD2. This CDR3 has 14 residues. The J segment lost 2 bases and the V segment lost 6 bases, leaving 5 bases of the junction unmatched. CDR1 and CDR2 (germline): LNHDA, SQIVND (reference sequence). The CDR3 protein is CASSRGLATYEQYF. CDR3 coding DNA: TGTGCCAGTAGCCGGGGACTAGCAACCTACGAGCAGTACTTC.

The chain combines TRBV7-2 with TRBJ2-5; D is unclear. This CDR3 has 13 residues. Germline V gives CDR1 SGHTA, CDR2 FQGNSA. Trimming removed 1 base from V and 13 bases from J, with 16 bases in between. CDR3 nucleotides: TGTGCCAGCAGCTTAGAAGCGCACCCTCCCTGGTACTTC. This translates into CASSLEAHPPWYF.

The CDR3 DNA follows: TGCGCCAGCAGCTCCCGAGGGGACAGGGGCGTCTACGAGCAGTACTTC. This gives the protein CASSSRGDRGVYEQYF. The chain uses TRBV5-1 and TRBJ2-7; 10 nucleotides match TRBD1. Germline lookup yields CDR1 SGHRS and CDR2 YFSETQ. The CDR3 sequence is 16 residues long. The J segment lost 3 bases and the V segment lost 3 bases, leaving 9 bases of the junction unmatched.

The chain recombines TRBV5-4 with TRBJ2-1; D is ambiguous. Germline assignment: CDR1 SGHNT and CDR2 YYREEE (reference sequence). V lost 4 bases, J lost 4 bases, and 15 bases lay in between. The CDR3 runs 15 residues. CDR3 coding DNA: TGTGCCAGCAGCCCAGCACATTCCGGGTACAATGAGCAGTTCTTC. Translating gives CASSPAHSGYNEQFF. Supplemented by reference TRBV5-4 and TRBJ2-1, the full variable domain reads ETGVTQSPTHLIKTRGQQVTLRCSSQSGHNTVSWYQQALGQGPQFIFQYYREEENGRGNFPPRFSGLQFPNYSSELNVNALELDDSALYLCASSPAHSGYNEQFFGPGTRLTVL.